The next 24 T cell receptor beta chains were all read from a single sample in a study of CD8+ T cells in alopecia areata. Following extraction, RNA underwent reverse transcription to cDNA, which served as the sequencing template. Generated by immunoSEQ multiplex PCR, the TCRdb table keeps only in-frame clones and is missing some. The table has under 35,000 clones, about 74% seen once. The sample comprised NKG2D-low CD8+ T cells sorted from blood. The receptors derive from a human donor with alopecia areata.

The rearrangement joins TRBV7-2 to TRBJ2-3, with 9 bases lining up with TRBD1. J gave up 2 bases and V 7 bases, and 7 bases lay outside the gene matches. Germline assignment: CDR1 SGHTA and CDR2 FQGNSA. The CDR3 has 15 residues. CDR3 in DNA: TGTGCCAGCAACGACCGGGACAGGGTCACAGATACGCAGTATTTT. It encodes CASNDRDRVTDTQYF. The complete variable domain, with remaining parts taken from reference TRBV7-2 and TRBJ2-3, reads GAGVSQSPSNKVTEKGKDVELRCDPISGHTALYWYRQSLGQGLEFLIYFQGNSAPDKSGLPSDRFSAERTGGSVSTLTIQRTQQEDSAVYLCASNDRDRVTDTQYFGPGTRLTVL.

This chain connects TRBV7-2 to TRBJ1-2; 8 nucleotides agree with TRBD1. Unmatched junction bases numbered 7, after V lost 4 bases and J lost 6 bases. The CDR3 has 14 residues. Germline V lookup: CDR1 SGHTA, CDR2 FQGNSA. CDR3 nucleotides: TGTGCCAGCAGCTGGGGACAGGCGTTCAATGGCTACACCTTC. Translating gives CASSWGQAFNGYTF.

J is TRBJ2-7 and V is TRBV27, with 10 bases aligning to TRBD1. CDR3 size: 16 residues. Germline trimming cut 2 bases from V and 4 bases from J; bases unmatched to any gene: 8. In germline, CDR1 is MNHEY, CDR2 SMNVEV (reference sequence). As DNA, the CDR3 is TGTGCCAGCAGTTTAGACCACCCGGGACAGGGGTACGAGCAGTACTTC. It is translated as CASSLDHPGQGYEQYF.

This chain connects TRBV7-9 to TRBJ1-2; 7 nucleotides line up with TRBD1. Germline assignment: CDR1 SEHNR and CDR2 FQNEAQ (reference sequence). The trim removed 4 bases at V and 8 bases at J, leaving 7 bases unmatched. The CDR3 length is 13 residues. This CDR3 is CASSSKQGLGYTF. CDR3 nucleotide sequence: TGTGCCAGCAGCTCCAAACAGGGGCTCGGCTACACCTTC. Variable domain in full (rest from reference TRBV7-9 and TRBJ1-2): DTGVSQNPRHKITKRGQNVTFRCDPISEHNRLYWYRQTLGQGPEFLTYFQNEAQLEKSRLLSDRFSAERPKGSFSTLEIQRTEQGDSAMYLCASSSKQGLGYTFGSGTRLTVV.

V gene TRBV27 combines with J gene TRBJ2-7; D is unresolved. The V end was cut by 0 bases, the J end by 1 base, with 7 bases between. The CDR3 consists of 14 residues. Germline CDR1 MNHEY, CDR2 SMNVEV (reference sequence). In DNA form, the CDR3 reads TGTGCCAGCAGTTTATCGGGCCCGTCCTACGAGCAGTACTTC. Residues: CASSLSGPSYEQYF.

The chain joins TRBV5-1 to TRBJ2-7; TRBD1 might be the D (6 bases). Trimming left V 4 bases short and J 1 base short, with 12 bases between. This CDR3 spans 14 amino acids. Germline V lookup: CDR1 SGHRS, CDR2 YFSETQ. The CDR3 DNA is TGCGCCAGCAGCCCGTTGACAGGATCCTACGAGCAGTACTTC. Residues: CASSPLTGSYEQYF.

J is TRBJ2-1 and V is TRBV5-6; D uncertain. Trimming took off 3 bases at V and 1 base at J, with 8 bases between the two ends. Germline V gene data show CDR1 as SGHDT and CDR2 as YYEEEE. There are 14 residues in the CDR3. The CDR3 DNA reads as TGTGCCAGCAGCTCAGTAGTGTCCTACAATGAGCAGTTCTTC. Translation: CASSSVVSYNEQFF.

CDR3 region: CSVVETTNYEQYF. CDR3 nucleotide sequence: TGCAGCGTTGTCGAAACAACAAACTACGAGCAGTACTTC. The gene calls are TRBV29-1 and TRBJ2-7, with D unresolved. Germline V gene sequence: CDR1 SQVTM, CDR2 ANQGSEA. V lost 4 bases to trimming and J lost 3 bases, with 13 bases between them. The length of the CDR3 is 13 residues.

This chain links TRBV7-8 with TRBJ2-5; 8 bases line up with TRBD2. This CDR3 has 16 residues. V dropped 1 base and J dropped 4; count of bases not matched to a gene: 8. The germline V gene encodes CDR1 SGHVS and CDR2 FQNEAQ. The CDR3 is CASSLGSGVKRETQYF. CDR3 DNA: TGTGCCAGCAGCTTAGGTAGCGGGGTGAAGCGAGAGACCCAGTACTTC.

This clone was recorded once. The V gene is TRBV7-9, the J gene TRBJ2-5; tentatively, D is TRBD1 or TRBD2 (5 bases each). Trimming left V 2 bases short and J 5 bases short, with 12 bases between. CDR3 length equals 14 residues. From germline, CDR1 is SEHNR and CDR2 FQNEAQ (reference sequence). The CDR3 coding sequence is TGTGCCAGCAGCTTATTGGGGGTCGGGGAGACCCAGTACTTC. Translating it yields CASSLLGVGETQYF.

CDR3 loop: CAWIPGANYEQYF. CDR3 nucleotides: TGTGCCTGGATTCCAGGGGCGAACTACGAGCAGTACTTC. The V and J genes are TRBV30 and TRBJ2-7, with D perhaps matching TRBD1 (6 bases). The CDR3 sequence is 13 residues long. The germline V gene has CDR1 GTSNPN and CDR2 SVGIG (reference sequence). V was shortened by 4 bases and J by 3 bases, with 13 bases between the two germline ends.

The CDR3 sequence: CSVPRADTQYF. CDR3 DNA sequence: TGCAGCGTCCCACGTGCAGATACGCAGTATTTT. The J gene is TRBJ2-3, the V gene TRBV29-1; no firm D call. The germline CDR1 and CDR2 sequences are SQVTM and ANQGSEA. The CDR3 spans 11 residues. Trimming cost V 6 bases and J 4 bases, with 8 bases left between them.

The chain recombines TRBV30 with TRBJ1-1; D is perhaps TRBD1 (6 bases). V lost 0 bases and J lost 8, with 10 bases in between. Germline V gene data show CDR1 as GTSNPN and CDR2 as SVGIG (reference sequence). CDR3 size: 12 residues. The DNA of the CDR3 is TGTGCCTGGAGTGTAGGCGACAGGGAAGCTTTCTTT. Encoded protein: CAWSVGDREAFF.

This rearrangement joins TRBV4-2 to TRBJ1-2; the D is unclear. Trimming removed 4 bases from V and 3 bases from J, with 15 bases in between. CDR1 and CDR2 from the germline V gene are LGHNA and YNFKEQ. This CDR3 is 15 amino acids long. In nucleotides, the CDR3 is TGTGCCAGCAGCCTCGGGCCTTCAAAAGACTATGGCTACACCTTC. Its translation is CASSLGPSKDYGYTF.

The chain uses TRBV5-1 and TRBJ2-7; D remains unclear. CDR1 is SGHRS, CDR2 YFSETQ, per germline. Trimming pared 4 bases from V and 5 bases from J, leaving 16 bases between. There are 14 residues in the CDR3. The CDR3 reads CASSHQSLPDEQYF. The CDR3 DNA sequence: TGCGCCAGCAGCCACCAGAGTCTTCCTGACGAGCAGTACTTC.

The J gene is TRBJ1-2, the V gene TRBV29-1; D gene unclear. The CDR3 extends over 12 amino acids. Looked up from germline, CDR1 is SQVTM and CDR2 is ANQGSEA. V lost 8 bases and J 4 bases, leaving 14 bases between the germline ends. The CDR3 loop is CSSTEGAYGYTF. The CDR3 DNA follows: TGCAGCTCAACTGAGGGAGCCTATGGCTACACCTTC.

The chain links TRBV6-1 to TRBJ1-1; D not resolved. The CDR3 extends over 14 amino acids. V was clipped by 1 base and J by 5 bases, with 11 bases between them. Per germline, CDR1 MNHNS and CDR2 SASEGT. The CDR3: CASSEGLLGTEAFF. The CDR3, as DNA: TGTGCCAGCAGTGAAGGTTTGTTGGGGACTGAAGCTTTCTTT.

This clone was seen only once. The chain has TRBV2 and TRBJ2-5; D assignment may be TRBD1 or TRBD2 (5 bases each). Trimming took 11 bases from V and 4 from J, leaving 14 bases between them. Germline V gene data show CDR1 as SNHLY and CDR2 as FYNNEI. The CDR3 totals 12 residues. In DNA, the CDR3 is TGTGCCTACTCACGGGGCGGAGAGACCCAGTACTTC. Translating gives CAYSRGGETQYF.

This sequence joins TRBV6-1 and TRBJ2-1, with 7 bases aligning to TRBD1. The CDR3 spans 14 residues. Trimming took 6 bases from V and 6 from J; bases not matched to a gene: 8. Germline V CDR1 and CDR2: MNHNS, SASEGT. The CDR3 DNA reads TGTGCCAGCAGCCGGGACAGCCCAGGCAATGAGCAGTTCTTC. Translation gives CASSRDSPGNEQFF.

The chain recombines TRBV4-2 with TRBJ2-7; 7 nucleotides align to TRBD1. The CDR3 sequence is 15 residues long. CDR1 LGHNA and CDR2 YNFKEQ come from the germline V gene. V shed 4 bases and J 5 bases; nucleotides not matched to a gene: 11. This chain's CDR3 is CASSPRTGDSDEQYF. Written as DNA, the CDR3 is TGTGCCAGCAGCCCTCGGACAGGTGATTCGGACGAGCAGTACTTC.

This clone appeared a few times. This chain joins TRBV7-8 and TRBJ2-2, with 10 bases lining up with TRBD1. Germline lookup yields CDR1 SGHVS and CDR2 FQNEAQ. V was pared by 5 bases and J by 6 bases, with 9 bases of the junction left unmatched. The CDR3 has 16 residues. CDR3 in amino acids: CASSRGPGTGAGELFF. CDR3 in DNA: TGTGCCAGCAGCCGGGGTCCCGGGACAGGGGCCGGGGAGCTGTTTTTT.

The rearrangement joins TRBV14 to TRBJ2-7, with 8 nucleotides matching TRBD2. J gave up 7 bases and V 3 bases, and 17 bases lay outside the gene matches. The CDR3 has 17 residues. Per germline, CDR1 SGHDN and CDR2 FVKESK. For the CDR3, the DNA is TGTGCCAGCAGCCATAACGCCGGGAACCCCGCGGGGGGTGAGCAGTACTTC. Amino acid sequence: CASSHNAGNPAGGEQYF.

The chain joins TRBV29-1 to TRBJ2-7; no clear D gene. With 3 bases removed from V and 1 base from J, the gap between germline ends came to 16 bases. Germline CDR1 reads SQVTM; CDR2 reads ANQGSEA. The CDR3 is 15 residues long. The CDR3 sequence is CSVDEQAGASYEQYF. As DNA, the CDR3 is TGCAGCGTTGATGAGCAGGCAGGAGCTTCCTACGAGCAGTACTTC.

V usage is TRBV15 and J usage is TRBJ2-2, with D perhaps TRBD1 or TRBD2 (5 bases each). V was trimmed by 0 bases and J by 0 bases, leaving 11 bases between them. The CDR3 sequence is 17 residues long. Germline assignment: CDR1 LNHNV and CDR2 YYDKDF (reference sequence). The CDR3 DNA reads TGTGCCACCAGCAGAGACCGGGACGGAACGAACACCGGGGAGCTGTTTTTT. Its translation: CATSRDRDGTNTGELFF.